This T cell receptor beta chain was observed in a study of T cells in Graves' hyperthyroidism and ophthalmopathy. There were TCR beta CDR3 regions amplified from RNA transcripts. A set of HTBI primers served as the primers for a first-round RT-PCR of the TCR CDR3. TCRdb recomputed calls from the multiplex PCR reads with MiXCR, one row per CDR3 protein. Of hundreds of thousands of distinct CDR3 sequences listed, 12% to 15% are singletons. Study observations and caveats: Researchers found most expanded thyroid clonotypes above 0.001 in blood as well.

Patients counted as stable if ophthalmopathy did not develop within 18 months. Each diagnosis drew on symptoms, thyroxine, TRAb, thyroid ultrasound and orbital computed tomography findings. The authors took PBMCs from over 8.5 ml fresh peripheral blood. This clonotype was counted at least ten times. Its antigen remains unknown. The CDR3 length is 12 residues. Germline CDR1 SEHNR, CDR2 FQNEAQ (reference sequence). Trimming took 4 bases from V and 6 from J, leaving 8 bases between them. The TCR was taken from a young woman with Graves' hyperthyroidism. The sample taken for sequencing was blood. The rearrangement links TRBV7-9 to TRBJ2-3, with D hard to call. The CDR3 DNA follows: TGTGCCAGCAGCTACCATCCGGATACGCAGTATTTT. Translating gives CASSYHPDTQYF.